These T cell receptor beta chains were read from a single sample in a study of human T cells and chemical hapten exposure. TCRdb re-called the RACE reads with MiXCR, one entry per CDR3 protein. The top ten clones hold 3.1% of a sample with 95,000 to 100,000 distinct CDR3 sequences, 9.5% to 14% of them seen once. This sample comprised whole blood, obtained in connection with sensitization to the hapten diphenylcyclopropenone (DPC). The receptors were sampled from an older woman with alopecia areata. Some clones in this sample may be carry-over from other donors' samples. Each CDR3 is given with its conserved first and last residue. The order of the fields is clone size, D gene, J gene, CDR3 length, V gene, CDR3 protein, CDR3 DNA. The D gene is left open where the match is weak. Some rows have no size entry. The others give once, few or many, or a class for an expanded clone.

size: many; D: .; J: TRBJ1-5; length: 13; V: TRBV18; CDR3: CASSPQGDQPQHF; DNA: TGTGCCAGCTCACCACAGGGCGATCAGCCCCAGCATTTT
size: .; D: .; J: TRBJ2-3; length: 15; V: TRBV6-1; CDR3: CASSELGGVTDTQYF; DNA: TGTGCCAGCAGTGAACTTGGCGGGGTGACAGATACGCAGTATTTT
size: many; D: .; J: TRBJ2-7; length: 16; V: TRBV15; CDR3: CATSRDPGAISYEQYF; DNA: TGTGCCACCAGCAGAGATCCGGGGGCGATCTCCTACGAGCAGTACTTC
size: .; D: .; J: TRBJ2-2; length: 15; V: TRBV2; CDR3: CASSGRDRNTGELFF; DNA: TGTGCCAGCAGTGGCCGGGATCGGAACACCGGGGAGCTGTTTTTT
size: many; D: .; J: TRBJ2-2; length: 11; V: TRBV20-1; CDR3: CSANRDRELFF; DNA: TGCAGTGCAAACAGGGATCGGGAGCTGTTTTTT
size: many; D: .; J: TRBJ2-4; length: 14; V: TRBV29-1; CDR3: CSVDGGAAKNIQYF; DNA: TGCAGCGTTGATGGGGGGGCGGCCAAAAACATTCAGTACTTC
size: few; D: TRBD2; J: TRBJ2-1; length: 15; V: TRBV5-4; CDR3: CASSFSAGGQGEQFF; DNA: TGTGCCAGCAGCTTCTCAGCGGGGGGGCAGGGTGAGCAGTTCTTC
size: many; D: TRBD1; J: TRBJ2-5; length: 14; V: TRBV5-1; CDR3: CASSIGTGRETQYF; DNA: TGCGCCAGCAGCATCGGGACAGGGCGAGAGACCCAGTACTTC
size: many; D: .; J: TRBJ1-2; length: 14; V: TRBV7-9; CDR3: CASSLSETGANYTF; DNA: TGTGCCAGCAGCTTATCCGAGACAGGCGCGAACTACACCTTC
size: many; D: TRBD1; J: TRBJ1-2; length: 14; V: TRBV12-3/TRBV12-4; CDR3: CASSKQGDVYGYTF; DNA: TGTGCCAGCAGTAAACAGGGGGACGTCTATGGCTACACCTTC
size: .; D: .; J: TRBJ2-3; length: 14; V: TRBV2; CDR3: CAARGGGGADTQYF; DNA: TGTGCCGCCCGGGGCGGCGGGGGCGCAGATACGCAGTATTTT
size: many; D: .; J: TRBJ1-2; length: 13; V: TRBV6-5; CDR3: CASRRTDNYGYTF; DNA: TGTGCCAGCAGGAGGACGGATAACTATGGCTACACCTTC
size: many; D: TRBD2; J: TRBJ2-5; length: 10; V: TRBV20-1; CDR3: CSAEGTSQYF; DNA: TGCAGTGCGGAAGGGACTAGCCAGTACTTC
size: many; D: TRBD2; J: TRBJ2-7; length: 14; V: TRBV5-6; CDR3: CASSTSGGRNEQYF; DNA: TGTGCCAGCAGCACTAGCGGGGGGCGCAACGAGCAGTACTTC
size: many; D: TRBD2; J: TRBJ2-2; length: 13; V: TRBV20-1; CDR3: CSASGGPGGELFF; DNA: TGCAGTGCGTCGGGGGGGCCAGGCGGGGAGCTGTTTTTT